This entry concerns a single T cell receptor beta chain. The target of this receptor is not known. Nothing much larger sits one base from this clone, and base qualities are not available. Reading the label with the study, this specimen's time point is: about 28 days (+/-7) after the second vaccine dose. The treatment or condition label, read with the paper, signifies: meningococcal conjugate vaccine given as trial control. Vaccinee samples were obtained from the UK trials COV001 and COV002, which included a single-blind randomized controlled phase 2/3 trial of AZD1222 (ChAdOx1 nCoV-19) in healthy adults. For TCRbeta chain sequencing, PBMC samples from trial participants were taken at day 0 and at day 28 after the second dose. From the cysteine through the phenylalanine, the CDR3 covers 13 amino acids. Here the CDR3 DNA is all that survives: 39 bases in frame from base 1. Per the germline V gene (reference sequence), SEHNR is the CDR1 and FQNEAQ is the CDR2. Unmatched junction bases come to 3, with V trimmed by 4 bases and J by 3 bases.

The data originate from a study of T cell responses to AZD1222 COVID-19 vaccine listed by TCRdb under 2021. As for the study more broadly: A total of 233 trial participants underwent TCR sequencing, of whom 200 to 220 had received two doses of AZD1222 and some 25 had received two doses of the MenACWY control vaccine. Trial participants were enrolled by age into subgroups of 18-55, 56-69 and 70-plus years, and roughly 150, 30 and 60 TCR-sequenced participants, respectively, were included in these subgroups. Overall results and qualifications from the work: In the small 56-69-year group, the increase in depth fell short of significance, most likely because of low power. Conclusions about previously exposed vaccinees are limited, since just 5 to 7 AZD1222 recipients were seropositive for SARS-CoV-2 at baseline. Because no day 14 peak-response samples were available, the repertoires could be characterized only after the peak T cell response. After two AZD1222 doses, both the breadth and the depth of spike-specific TCRs were significantly higher than at day 0 and than in MenACWY recipients. CD4 TCRs associated with the vaccine covered the entire spike protein, and the dominant responses were in regions 160-218 and 743-854. Epitopes outside the regions mutated in the B.1.351 and B.1.1.7 variants were reportedly recognized by nearly half of the unique spike-specific TCRs. Participants were mostly white British, with more females than males. The authors suggested clonal diversity may have been underestimated.

The CDR3 regions of human TCRbeta chains were analyzed by immunosequencing. The paper's processing steps were these. Repertoire TCRs were matched against a reference library of SARS-CoV-2-specific TCRs generated with the MIRA antigen-specificity platform. Breadth meant the fraction of unique TCRs that were SARS-CoV-2-associated, whereas depth meant the fraction of total T cells that were SARS-CoV-2-associated. Using the MIRA data, every spike-specific TCR was mapped to the spike region that the TCR reacted to and assigned to either a CD4 or a CD8 class. Log10-transformed breadth and depth values were compared by one-way ANOVA with Sidak's multiple comparisons tests. This is the immuneACCESS table as TCRdb keeps it, with only in-frame sequences that have V and J called. A part of the clones is gone; compared with another copy, unresolved V genes explain less than half, and the rest is unexplained. V and J calls and clone size are as listed in that table; D and trimming were resolved from the DNA. The sample includes 200,000 to 250,000 clones, with approximately 94% observed a single time. The ten largest clonotypes hold approximately 1.5% of the sample.

Sequenced here: peripheral blood, sampled 28 days after the second dose of the MenACWY control vaccine. The sequence was obtained from an adult who received the MenACWY meningococcal vaccine as a control. This receptor chain uses TRBV7-9 and TRBJ2-7, and 7 junctional nucleotides match TRBD1. The CDR3 here reads CASSSGTVYEQYF. The base sequence is TGTGCCAGCAGCTCCGGGACAGTCTACGAGCAGTACTTC.